These 22 T cell receptor beta chains were sequenced from one sample in a study of vaccination effects on CD4 cells after COVID-19. With the ViraFEST assay, the study expanded antigen-specific CD4+ T cells using viral peptide pools, then sequenced them. At the end of nine to ten days of culture, CD4+ T cells were isolated. Their SARS-CoV-2 infection, verified by PCR, occurred between March and December 2020. Assay used: immunoSEQ multiplex PCR; TCRdb lists only in-frame clones, some missing. The sample records under 20,000 clones, approximately 74% being singletons. No antigen has been assigned to these receptors. The material was CD4+ T cells from PBMCs cultured with SARS-CoV-2 spike peptides, obtained before COVID-19 vaccination. The receptor source for this set is a human donor who had a prior SARS-CoV-2 infection.

This chain joins TRBV27 and TRBJ1-5; tentative D call: TRBD1 (5 bases). Germline CDR1 reads MNHEY; CDR2 reads SMNVEV (reference sequence). Trimming removed 2 bases from V and 2 bases from J, with 19 bases in between. This CDR3 contains 18 residues. CDR3 protein: CASSLPRDPFRRNQPQHF. The CDR3 bases are TGTGCCAGCAGTTTACCACGGGACCCCTTTAGGCGCAATCAGCCCCAGCATTTT.

The CDR3 sequence: CASSWGWEAGELFF. For the CDR3, the DNA is TGTGCCAGCAGTTGGGGGTGGGAGGCCGGGGAGCTGTTTTTT. V and J are TRBV6-5 and TRBJ2-2; tentative D call: TRBD2 (6 bases). Trimming removed 4 bases at V and 6 bases at J, with 12 bases between. Germline V CDR1 and CDR2: MNHEY, SVGAGI. The CDR3 loop spans 14 amino acids.

This chain connects TRBV9 to TRBJ1-6, with 7 nucleotides matching TRBD1. This CDR3 is built from 16 residues. V lost 3 bases and J lost 9; bases outside the gene matches: 12. The germline CDR1 and CDR2 sequences are SGDLS and YYNGEE. The CDR3 is CASSAGVPGGSSPLHF. CDR3 bases: TGTGCCAGCAGCGCGGGGGTTCCAGGGGGGAGTTCACCCCTCCACTTT.

V is TRBV4-2 and J is TRBJ2-7; TRBD2 is a possible D gene (7 bases). Trimming took off 4 bases at V and 6 bases at J, with 19 bases between the two ends. CDR1 and CDR2 from the germline V gene are LGHNA and YNFKEQ. There are 15 residues in the CDR3. The CDR3 DNA reads TGTGCCAGCAGCCCCCCTCCGGGGGCTAGCGGCGAGCAGTACTTC. This gives the protein CASSPPPGASGEQYF.

The CDR3 protein is CASSSLPGRYEQYF. The CDR3 DNA is TGCGCCAGCAGCTCCCTTCCCGGGAGATACGAGCAGTACTTC. The rearrangement joins TRBV5-1 to TRBJ2-7; D is possibly TRBD2 (6 bases). The CDR3 sequence is 14 residues long. The V end lost 3 bases, the J end lost 4 bases, and 14 bases lay between the germline ends. CDR1 and CDR2 from the germline V gene are SGHRS and YFSETQ.

This clone was observed a handful of times. CDR3 DNA: TGCAGCGTTGTTCCAGCGGGGAACACAGATACGCAGTATTTT. Translation: CSVVPAGNTDTQYF. The rearrangement joins TRBV29-1 to TRBJ2-3; 7 bases map to TRBD2. Germline CDR1 and CDR2: SQVTM and ANQGSEA. V shed 4 bases, J shed 2 bases, and the junction held 6 bases outside the gene matches. This CDR3 region has 14 residues.

This clone came up once. The chain combines TRBV12-3 or TRBV12-4 with TRBJ1-1, with TRBD1 as a possible D gene (5 bases). The length of the CDR3 is 13 residues. V was clipped by 6 bases and J by 4 bases, with 12 bases between them. The CDR3 region is CASSRGRGTEAFF. CDR3 DNA: TGTGCCAGCAGCCGGGGGAGAGGCACTGAAGCTTTCTTT.

V is TRBV27 and J is TRBJ1-1; D is uncertain. Per germline, CDR1 MNHEY and CDR2 SMNVEV (reference sequence). The CDR3 has 15 residues. The V and J ends lost 3 bases and 6 bases respectively, with 17 bases between them. CDR3 region: CASSFLGPTWAEAFF. The CDR3 bases are TGTGCCAGCAGTTTCCTCGGGCCTACTTGGGCTGAAGCTTTCTTT.

V and J are TRBV5-1 and TRBJ1-4; TRBD1 matches 7 bases. This CDR3 contains 15 residues. V was clipped by 2 bases and J by 7 bases; unmatched bases: 8. In germline, CDR1 is SGHRS, CDR2 YFSETQ. The CDR3 loop reads CASSLQGTLGEKLFF. As DNA, the CDR3 is TGCGCCAGCAGCTTACAGGGGACTTTGGGTGAAAAACTGTTTTTT.

The genes are TRBV5-6 and TRBJ1-1; perhaps TRBD1 as D (5 bases). There are 15 residues in the CDR3. With 0 bases removed from V and 1 base from J, the gap between germline ends came to 10 bases. CDR1 and CDR2 from the germline V gene are SGHDT and YYEEEE. CDR3 DNA: TGTGCCAGCAGCTTGGTTGATAGGGGGAACACTGAAGCTTTCTTT. It specifies CASSLVDRGNTEAFF.

The rearrangement uses TRBV7-2 and TRBJ2-5, with TRBD2 identical over 11 bases. Germline V gene data show CDR1 as SGHTA and CDR2 as FQGNSA. Trimming took 4 bases from V and 6 from J; bases not matched to a gene: 7. The CDR3 extends over 15 amino acids. CDR3 region: CASSSLAGGGQTQYF. The DNA for the CDR3 is TGTGCCAGCAGCTCCCTAGCGGGGGGAGGGCAGACCCAGTACTTC.

This rearrangement joins TRBV6-1 to TRBJ2-7; 10 bases match TRBD1. J gave up 4 bases and V 4 bases, and 10 bases lay outside the gene matches. Germline lookup yields CDR1 MNHNS and CDR2 SASEGT. CDR3 length equals 16 residues. The CDR3 sequence is CASSARRDRGGYEQYF. CDR3 nucleotide sequence: TGTGCCAGCAGTGCCCGTCGGGACAGGGGCGGGTACGAGCAGTACTTC.

The V call is TRBV20-1, the J call TRBJ1-4; possible D gene TRBD1, 6 bases. CDR3 size: 16 residues. V was trimmed by 3 bases and J by 4 bases, leaving 18 bases between them. Germline-derived CDR1 and CDR2 are DFQATT and SNEGSKA (reference sequence). The CDR3 DNA reads as TGCAGTGCTAGTTGGCCGGGGGGCCCTGATAATGAAAAACTGTTTTTT. Translation: CSASWPGGPDNEKLFF.

The gene calls are TRBV2 and TRBJ2-3; D unclear. The CDR3 has 13 amino acids. V shed 7 bases and J shed 0 bases, with 8 bases lying between them. Germline V gives CDR1 SNHLY, CDR2 FYNNEI. CDR3 nucleotides: TGTGCCAGCAAAGGATCTAGCACAGATACGCAGTATTTT. This sequence encodes CASKGSSTDTQYF.

The chain employs TRBV6-5 and TRBJ1-5; D might be TRBD1 (5 bases). This CDR3 is 13 amino acids long. V lost 7 bases, J lost 5 bases, and 12 bases lay in between. Germline CDR1 reads MNHEY; CDR2 reads SVGAGI. The CDR3 here is CASMVRVDQPQHF. CDR3 nucleotides: TGTGCCAGCATGGTCAGGGTTGATCAGCCCCAGCATTTT.

V and J are TRBV9 and TRBJ2-5; no clear D. Per germline, CDR1 SGDLS and CDR2 YYNGEE. Trimming took 0 bases from V and 1 from J, leaving 10 bases between them. The CDR3 sequence is 15 residues long. CDR3 nucleotides: TGTGCCAGCAGCGTAGCACCCGTGGGCCAAGAGACCCAGTACTTC. Amino acids: CASSVAPVGQETQYF.

This clone was detected a few times. The chain has TRBV12-3 or TRBV12-4 and TRBJ1-5; a weak D match, TRBD1 (5 bases). With 3 bases removed from V and 5 bases from J, the gap between germline ends came to 8 bases. This CDR3 has 13 amino acids. CDR3 DNA: TGTGCCAGCAGTTTCGGGGGGGATCAGCCCCAGCATTTT. Translated, it gives CASSFGGDQPQHF.

This chain links TRBV9 with TRBJ2-7; 14 bases align to TRBD2. Germline CDR1 SGDLS, CDR2 YYNGEE. CDR3 length: 18 amino acids. Trimming took 4 bases from V and 5 from J; bases not matched to a gene: 14. The CDR3 spells CASSKRGTSGRFGDEQYF. CDR3 DNA sequence: TGTGCCAGCAGCAAACGCGGGACTAGCGGGAGATTTGGAGACGAGCAGTACTTC.

This chain joins TRBV9 and TRBJ1-2; no clear D gene. CDR1 and CDR2 from the germline V gene are SGDLS and YYNGEE. This CDR3 is 13 amino acids long. Trimming removed 0 bases at V and 5 bases at J, with 8 bases between. The CDR3 region is CASSVAGGYGYTF. CDR3 bases: TGTGCCAGCAGCGTAGCTGGAGGGTATGGCTACACCTTC.

In its sample, this clone was seen once. The chain uses TRBV2 and TRBJ2-5; D unclear. Trimming shortened V by 4 bases and J by 5 bases, and 11 bases separated the two germline ends. Germline CDR1 reads SNHLY; CDR2 reads FYNNEI. The CDR3 sequence is 13 residues long. The CDR3 sequence is CASSGVFEETQYF. The CDR3 bases are TGTGCCAGCAGTGGGGTTTTCGAGGAGACCCAGTACTTC.

This chain joins TRBV25-1 and TRBJ2-3; TRBD1 aligns across 7 bases. This CDR3 is built from 14 residues. Germline CDR1 MGHDK, CDR2 SYGVNS. Trimming at V came to 3 bases and at J to 3 bases, leaving 3 bases not matched to a gene. DNA of the CDR3: TGTGCCAGCAGTGATTCGGGACAGACAGATACGCAGTATTTT. This sequence encodes CASSDSGQTDTQYF.

This chain links TRBV2 with TRBJ2-2, with 7 bases matching TRBD1. Germline V gene data show CDR1 as SNHLY and CDR2 as FYNNEI. This CDR3 contains 13 residues. J gave up 7 bases and V 7 bases, and 6 bases lay outside the gene matches. CDR3: CASTSTGVGELFF. CDR3 bases: TGTGCCAGCACCTCCACAGGGGTCGGGGAGCTGTTTTTT. Complete variable domain (other parts from reference TRBV2 and TRBJ2-2): EPEVTQTPSHQVTQMGQEVILRCVPISNHLYFYWYRQILGQKVEFLVSFYNNEISEKSEIFDDQFSVERPDGSNFTLKIRSTKLEDSAMYFCASTSTGVGELFFGEGSRLTVL.